The 15 T cell receptor beta chains below all came from one sample that was sequenced in a study of neurological immune-mediated disorders. TCRdb re-called the 5' RACE reads with MiXCR, one entry per CDR3 protein. The sample lists approximately 82,000 distinct CDR3 sequences; roughly 2.6% were seen once. Sequencing was performed on PBMCs. Source of these receptors: a woman aged 25 to 39 with multiple sclerosis.

The chain is built from TRBV19 and TRBJ2-7; the D gene is possibly TRBD2 (5 bases). CDR3 length: 14 amino acids. The V gene's germline CDR1 is LNHDA and CDR2 SQIVND (reference sequence). Deletions cut 10 bases from V and 8 bases from J, with 24 bases between. CDR3 DNA sequence: TGTGCCACCAGTCCGGCGGGTGGTGGATTGCAGCAGTACTTC. It is translated as CATSPAGGGLQQYF. The full variable domain, rest sourced from reference TRBV19 and TRBJ2-7, is DGGITQSPKYLFRKEGQNVTLSCEQNLNHDAMYWYRQDPGQGLRLIYYSQIVNDFQKGDIAEGYSVSREKKESFPLTVTSAQKNPTAFYLCATSPAGGGLQQYFGPGTRLTVT.

On this clonotype: This may stem from a read error, because a much larger clone lies one nucleotide away. The chain joins TRBV7-2 to TRBJ2-1, with D hard to call. Trimming pared 2 bases from V and 6 bases from J, leaving 14 bases between. Germline loops: CDR1 SGHTA, CDR2 FQGNSA. The CDR3 length is 15 residues. The DNA for the CDR3 is TGTGCCAGCAGCTTATCCCCAGCGAGAGTCAATGAGCAGTTCTTC. Its translation is CASSLSPARVNEQFF.

This clonotype was found many times. J is TRBJ2-3 and V is TRBV29-1, with a possible D match to TRBD2 (6 bases). In germline, CDR1 is SQVTM, CDR2 ANQGSEA. V was cut by 6 bases and J by 5 bases, with 12 bases left in between. CDR3 length: 12 amino acids. The DNA for the CDR3 is TGCAGCGTCCGAGCGGGTCTAGATACGCAGTATTTT. Its protein is CSVRAGLDTQYF.

This clonotype was detected many times. This rearrangement joins TRBV20-1 to TRBJ2-4; D is undetermined. Germline-derived CDR1 and CDR2 are DFQATT and SNEGSKA (reference sequence). Trimming removed 0 bases at V and 2 bases at J, with 8 bases between. CDR3 length: 14 amino acids. CDR3 sequence (DNA): TGCAGTGCTAGAGATACACACCCCAAAAACATTCAGTACTTC. Translated: CSARDTHPKNIQYF.

This clonotype was detected many times. V usage is TRBV5-1 and J usage is TRBJ2-1; 7 bases align to TRBD2. CDR3 length: 16 amino acids. Germline loops: CDR1 SGHRS, CDR2 YFSETQ. With 0 bases clipped from V and 5 bases from J, the junction kept 8 bases outside the gene matches. The CDR3 DNA is TGCGCCAGCAGCTTGGTGGGGGGACTACGAAACAATGAGCAGTTCTTC. It translates to CASSLVGGLRNNEQFF. The whole variable domain, remainder taken from reference TRBV5-1 and TRBJ2-1, is KAGVTQTPRYLIKTRGQQVTLSCSPISGHRSVSWYQQTPGQGLQFLFEYFSETQRNKGNFPGRFSGRQFSNSRSEMNVSTLELGDSALYLCASSLVGGLRNNEQFFGPGTRLTVL.

This clonotype has at least ten counts. The CDR3 is CAIQLAANNEQFF. In nucleotides, the CDR3 is TGTGCCATCCAACTAGCGGCCAACAATGAGCAGTTCTTC. J is TRBJ2-1 and V is TRBV15, with TRBD2 identical over 8 bases. The CDR3 covers 13 residues. J lost 5 bases, V lost 10 bases, and 7 bases had no gene match. Germline lookup yields CDR1 LNHNV and CDR2 YYDKDF (reference sequence).

This clonotype was detected ten times or more. This chain links TRBV6-1 with TRBJ1-2, with no clear D. V lost 0 bases to trimming and J lost 7 bases, with 15 bases between them. The CDR3 runs to 15 residues. Germline V CDR1 and CDR2: MNHNS, SASEGT. The CDR3 region has the DNA TGTGCCAGCAGTGAAGCGCTTCGGAGTCACATTGGCTACACCTTC. This encodes CASSEALRSHIGYTF.

This clonotype was detected many times. This chain uses TRBV19 with TRBJ2-3; D ambiguous. Germline V gives CDR1 LNHDA, CDR2 SQIVND (reference sequence). CDR3 length: 11 amino acids. Trimming left V 5 bases short and J 6 bases short, with 6 bases between. CDR3 DNA sequence: TGTGCCAGTAGTGTGGGTGATACGCAGTATTTT. It yields the protein CASSVGDTQYF.

In this sample, this clonotype turned up many times. The chain has TRBV5-1 and TRBJ1-3; 7 nucleotides agree with TRBD1. The length of the CDR3 is 16 residues. Trimming took 0 bases from V and 3 from J; bases not matched to a gene: 6. CDR1 and CDR2 (germline): SGHRS, YFSETQ. The CDR3 nucleotides are TGCGCCAGCAGCTTGGTTGCAGGGGGGAATGGAAACACCATATATTTT. Translated, it gives CASSLVAGGNGNTIYF.

This clonotype was detected ten times or more. The chain is built from TRBV7-9 and TRBJ2-7; tentatively, D is TRBD1 (5 bases). The germline V gene has CDR1 SEHNR and CDR2 FQNEAQ (reference sequence). This CDR3 has 13 amino acids. Trimming left V 5 bases short and J 2 bases short, with 10 bases between. CDR3 protein: CASSPQGAYEQYF. The CDR3 DNA sequence: TGTGCCAGCAGCCCGCAGGGTGCCTACGAGCAGTACTTC.

This clonotype was seen ten or more times. The chain joins TRBV20-1 to TRBJ2-3; D is ambiguous. The CDR3 is 12 residues long. Trimming removed 6 bases from V and 2 bases from J, with 9 bases in between. Germline V gene data show CDR1 as DFQATT and CDR2 as SNEGSKA (reference sequence). The CDR3: CSARPYTDTQYF. The CDR3 coding sequence is TGCAGTGCGCGGCCTTACACAGATACGCAGTATTTT.

This clonotype came up many times. V usage is TRBV20-1 and J usage is TRBJ2-1, with D possibly being TRBD2 (5 bases). Germline V gives CDR1 DFQATT, CDR2 SNEGSKA (reference sequence). CDR3 size: 11 residues. With 5 bases removed from V and 9 bases from J, the gap between germline ends came to 11 bases. This CDR3 reads CSASTRAEQFF. For the CDR3, the DNA is TGCAGTGCTTCTACTAGGGCTGAGCAGTTCTTC.

This clonotype has at least ten counts. The chain uses TRBV29-1 and TRBJ1-2; D perhaps matches TRBD1 (6 bases). V lost 7 bases to trimming and J lost 0 bases, with 9 bases between them. The CDR3 runs to 12 residues. Germline lookup yields CDR1 SQVTM and CDR2 ANQGSEA. The CDR3 here is CSGGQTNYGYTF. CDR3 DNA: TGCAGCGGAGGACAGACTAACTATGGCTACACCTTC.

This clonotype has a count of ten or more. The chain joins TRBV7-3 to TRBJ1-1; perhaps TRBD1 as D (5 bases). Deletions cut 4 bases from V and 0 bases from J, with 12 bases between. The CDR3 is 15 residues long. Germline V gene sequence: CDR1 SGHTA, CDR2 FQGTGA. In DNA, the CDR3 is TGTGCCAGCAGCTCGGGACGCGGCATGAACACTGAAGCTTTCTTT. It yields the protein CASSSGRGMNTEAFF.

This clonotype showed up many times. The chain links TRBV4-3 to TRBJ1-2; D perhaps matches TRBD1 (6 bases). This CDR3 spans 17 amino acids. Per the germline V gene, CDR1 is LGHNA and CDR2 is YSLEER. The germline V and J ends were trimmed by 0 bases and 8 bases, with 22 bases remaining between them. The CDR3 sequence: CASSQDQVLAGVEGYTF. CDR3 in DNA: TGCGCCAGCAGCCAAGATCAAGTTTTGGCAGGGGTGGAGGGCTACACCTTC.